These 5 T cell receptor beta chains came from one sample sequenced in a study of T-cell reconstitution after alpha-beta-depleted transplantation in children. TCRbeta library construction was performed incorporating unique molecular identifiers. TCRdb re-called the PCR reads through MiXCR, storing one row per CDR3 protein. The repertoire holds hundreds of thousands of distinct CDR3 sequences, with roughly 18% as singletons. The specimen was PBMCs, mostly from graft donor cells, collected 360 days after TCRalphabeta/CD19-depleted stem cell transplant. The receptors here all came from a male patient aged 2-15 years who had a stem cell transplant for acute lymphoblastic leukemia, so the T cells may come from the graft donor.

This clonotype was recorded a few times. This chain joins TRBV19 and TRBJ2-5; D tentatively reads TRBD1 or TRBD2 (5 bases each). Germline lookup yields CDR1 LNHDA and CDR2 SQIVND (reference sequence). This CDR3 contains 14 residues. V lost 2 bases to trimming and J lost 1 base, with 8 bases between them. In nucleotides, the CDR3 is TGTGCCAGTAGTATACAGGGACCCCAAGAGACCCAGTACTTC. Translating gives CASSIQGPQETQYF.

The chain has TRBV20-1 and TRBJ2-7; D may be TRBD1 (6 bases). Germline values: CDR1 DFQATT, CDR2 SNEGSKA (reference sequence). This CDR3 is built from 15 residues. V was shortened by 0 bases and J by 2 bases, with 14 bases between the two germline ends. The CDR3 region is CSARDEGGKAYEQYF. In nucleotides, the CDR3 is TGCAGTGCTAGAGATGAAGGGGGAAAAGCCTACGAGCAGTACTTC.

J is TRBJ2-3 and V is TRBV11-2; 11 nucleotides line up with TRBD2. V was clipped by 3 bases and J by 2 bases; unmatched bases: 10. This CDR3 region has 18 residues. The germline gives CDR1 SGHAT, CDR2 FQNNGV. CDR3 sequence reads: CASSLGGGLAAHTDTQYF. The CDR3 DNA reads as TGTGCCAGCAGCTTGGGGGGGGGACTAGCGGCCCACACAGATACGCAGTATTTT. The full variable domain, completed using reference TRBV11-2 and TRBJ2-3, is EAGVAQSPRYKIIEKRQSVAFWCNPISGHATLYWYQQILGQGPKLLIQFQNNGVVDDSQLPKDRFSAERLKGVDSTLKIQPAKLEDSAVYLCASSLGGGLAAHTDTQYFGPGTRLTVL.

This clonotype was observed at least ten times. This rearrangement joins TRBV6-5 to TRBJ2-7; D is possibly TRBD1 (5 bases). Trimming shortened V by 7 bases and J by 2 bases, and 12 bases separated the two germline ends. Per the germline V gene, CDR1 is MNHEY and CDR2 is SVGAGI. This CDR3 comprises 13 residues. The DNA for the CDR3 is TGTGCCAGCACCCCAGGGCCGACCTACGAGCAGTACTTC. Translating gives CASTPGPTYEQYF.

The genes are TRBV29-1 and TRBJ2-6, with D tentatively TRBD1 (6 bases). V lost 0 bases, J lost 0 bases, and 12 bases lay in between. The germline gives CDR1 SQVTM, CDR2 ANQGSEA. This CDR3 contains 17 residues. DNA of the CDR3: TGCAGCGTTGAAGAAGGACAGCCTCTCTCTGGGGCCAACGTCCTGACTTTC. Protein sequence: CSVEEGQPLSGANVLTF.